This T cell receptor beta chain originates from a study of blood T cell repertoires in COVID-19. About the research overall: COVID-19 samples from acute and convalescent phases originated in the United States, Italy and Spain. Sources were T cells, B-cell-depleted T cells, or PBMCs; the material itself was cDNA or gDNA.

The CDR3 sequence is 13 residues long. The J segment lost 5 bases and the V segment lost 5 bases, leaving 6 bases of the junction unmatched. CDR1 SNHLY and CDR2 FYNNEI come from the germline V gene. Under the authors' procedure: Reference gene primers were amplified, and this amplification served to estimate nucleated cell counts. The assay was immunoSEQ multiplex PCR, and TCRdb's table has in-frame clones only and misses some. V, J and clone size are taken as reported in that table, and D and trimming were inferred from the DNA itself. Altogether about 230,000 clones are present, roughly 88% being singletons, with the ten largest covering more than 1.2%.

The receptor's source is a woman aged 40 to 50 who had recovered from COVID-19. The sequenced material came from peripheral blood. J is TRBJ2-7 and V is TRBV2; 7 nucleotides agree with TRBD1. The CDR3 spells CASSPTTGHEQYF. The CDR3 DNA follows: TGTGCCAGCAGTCCCACGACAGGGCACGAGCAGTACTTC.